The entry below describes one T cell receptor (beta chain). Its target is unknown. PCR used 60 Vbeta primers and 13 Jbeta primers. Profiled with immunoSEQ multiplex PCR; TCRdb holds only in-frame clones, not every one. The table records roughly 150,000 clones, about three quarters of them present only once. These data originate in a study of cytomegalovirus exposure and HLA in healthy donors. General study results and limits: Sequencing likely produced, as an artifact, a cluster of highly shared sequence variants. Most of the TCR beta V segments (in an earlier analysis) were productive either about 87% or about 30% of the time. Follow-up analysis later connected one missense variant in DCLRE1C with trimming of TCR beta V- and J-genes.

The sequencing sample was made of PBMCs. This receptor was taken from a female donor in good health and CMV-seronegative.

The CDR3 region has the DNA TGTGCCAGCAGCCAAGAAGGGAGAAGACAGGGTCTAACAGATACGCAGTATTTT. This translates into CASSQEGRRQGLTDTQYF. The V and J genes are TRBV14 and TRBJ2-3, with 7 bases aligning to TRBD1. The germline V gene has CDR1 SGHDN and CDR2 FVKESK. This CDR3 contains 18 residues. The V segment lost 0 bases and the J segment 3 bases; nucleotides outside the gene matches: 12.